Listed below are T cell receptor beta chains from one sample, sequenced in a study of blood T cell repertoires in COVID-19. The repertoire was sequenced with immunoSEQ multiplex PCR; TCRdb's copy has only in-frame clones and lacks some. The sample lists nearly 200,000 clones, 86% seen once, with around 0.76% in the top ten. The sequenced sample consisted of peripheral blood. The receptor source for this set is a woman between 65 and 79 years old with acute or convalescent COVID-19. Each CDR3 is given with its conserved first and last residue. Fields, in order: V gene, CDR3 length, J gene, D gene, clone size, CDR3 DNA, CDR3 protein. D genes are given only for firm matches. Only part of the rows carry a size: once, few, many, or a class if the clone is expanded.

TRBV3-1/TRBV3-2	16	TRBJ2-2	NA	NA	TGTGCCAGCAGCCAACCACGGACAGCGAACACCGGGGAGCTGTTTTTT	CASSQPRTANTGELFF
TRBV6-2/TRBV6-3	19	TRBJ2-5	TRBD2	NA	TGTGCCAGCAGTTCCCGTACCCTCATTAGCGGGAGTAGAGGAGAGACCCAGTACTTC	CASSSRTLISGSRGETQYF
TRBV7-9	15	TRBJ1-2	TRBD1	NA	TGTGCCAGCAGCTTAGGGACAGGGGCTAACTATGGCTACACCTTC	CASSLGTGANYGYTF
TRBV9	16	TRBJ1-4	NA	NA	TGTGCCAGCAGCGTATCCGGGGGAGTTAATAATGAAAAACTGTTTTTT	CASSVSGGVNNEKLFF
TRBV3-1/TRBV3-2	14	TRBJ1-2	TRBD1	NA	TGTGCCAGCAGCCAGGGGACAGGGAGGGTTGGCTACACCTTC	CASSQGTGRVGYTF
TRBV28	15	TRBJ1-3	NA	NA	TGTGCCAGCAGTTATGGGGGACAACATGGAAACACCATATATTTT	CASSYGGQHGNTIYF
TRBV7-2	19	TRBJ2-7	TRBD2	NA	TGTGCCAGCAGCTCCATCACCCCCGGACTAGCGCCAAGCTCCTACGAGCAGTACTTC	CASSSITPGLAPSSYEQYF
TRBV19	15	TRBJ2-7	TRBD2	NA	TGTGCCAGTAGTGCCGGACTAGCGGGATCCTACGAGCAGTACTTC	CASSAGLAGSYEQYF
TRBV12-3/TRBV12-4	13	TRBJ2-7	TRBD2	NA	TGTGCCAGCAGTTCAAAGGCGGGAGGCGAGCAGTACTTC	CASSSKAGGEQYF
TRBV7-9	16	TRBJ2-3	TRBD2	NA	TGTGCCAGCAGTTTCTTCTCGGCGGGGGGCACAGATACGCAGTATTTT	CASSFFSAGGTDTQYF
TRBV18	14	TRBJ1-2	TRBD1	NA	TGTGCCAGCTCACCGACGGGACAGTCCTATGGCTACACCTTC	CASSPTGQSYGYTF
TRBV9	13	TRBJ2-2	TRBD2	NA	TGTGCCAGCAGCGGGGGGGGGACCGGGGAGCTGTTTTTT	CASSGGGTGELFF
TRBV6-5	15	TRBJ1-2	NA	NA	TGTGCCAGCAGTTACAGGCCACCCGGGAGCTATGGCTACACCTTC	CASSYRPPGSYGYTF
TRBV7-2	17	TRBJ1-6	NA	NA	TGTGCCAGCAGCTTCGGACAGAGCAGCTCCTATAATTCACCCCTCCACTTT	CASSFGQSSSYNSPLHF
TRBV6-5	14	TRBJ2-1	NA	NA	TGTGCCAGCCAAGAGGGCGGATCCTACAATGAGCAGTTCTTC	CASQEGGSYNEQFF
TRBV6-4	13	TRBJ1-1	TRBD1	NA	TGTGCCAGCAGTGGGGACAGGGGAAATGAAGCTTTCTTT	CASSGDRGNEAFF
TRBV6-5	14	TRBJ1-5	TRBD1	NA	TGTGCCAGCAGGCCCCGACAGGGCTATCAGCCCCAGCATTTT	CASRPRQGYQPQHF
TRBV6-5	14	TRBJ2-3	TRBD2	NA	TGTGCCAGCAGCGGTAGCGGGGTCTTAGATACGCAGTATTTT	CASSGSGVLDTQYF
TRBV5-1	15	TRBJ1-1	NA	NA	TGCGCCAGCAGCTTGTCGCGGGGCATGAACACTGAAGCTTTCTTT	CASSLSRGMNTEAFF
TRBV28	15	TRBJ1-1	TRBD1	NA	TGTGCCAGCAGTTCGCCAGGGGGTGGGTACACTGAAGCTTTCTTT	CASSSPGGGYTEAFF
TRBV12-3/TRBV12-4	13	TRBJ1-1	NA	NA	TGTGCCAGCAGTTATACCCAGGGCACTGAAGCTTTCTTT	CASSYTQGTEAFF
TRBV7-3	15	TRBJ2-2	NA	once	TGTGCCAGCAGTTTGCAGCGGATGAACACCGGGGAGCTGTTTTTT	CASSLQRMNTGELFF
TRBV10-3	14	TRBJ2-7	TRBD2	NA	TGTGCCATCAAAAACACTAGCGGGAGCTACGAGCAGTACTTC	CAIKNTSGSYEQYF
TRBV6-5	13	TRBJ2-1	TRBD2	NA	TGTGCCGCCAGACTAGCGGGAGAGAATGAGCAGTTCTTC	CAARLAGENEQFF
TRBV5-4	15	TRBJ1-2	NA	NA	TGTGCCAGCAGCTTGGGGCAACAGGGCCGTTATGGCTACACCTTC	CASSLGQQGRYGYTF
TRBV5-4	15	TRBJ2-7	TRBD1	NA	TGTGCCAGCAGCATACTGACAGGGAGAACCTACGAGCAGTACTTC	CASSILTGRTYEQYF
TRBV19	17	TRBJ2-2	TRBD1	NA	TGTGCCAGTAGTATAAGGGGGCGGACAAAAAACACCGGGGAGCTGTTTTTT	CASSIRGRTKNTGELFF
TRBV28	16	TRBJ1-1	NA	NA	TGTGCCAGCAGTTCCCCGGGATCAGCCTCGGGGTGGGAAGCTTTCTTT	CASSSPGSASGWEAFF
TRBV25-1	17	TRBJ2-4	NA	NA	TGTGCCAGCAGGCGAAACCTTAGCGGACCTGCCAAAAACATTCAGTACTTC	CASRRNLSGPAKNIQYF
TRBV6-5	12	TRBJ2-1	NA	NA	TGTGCCAGCTCTTCCGGCTACAATGAGCAGTTCTTC	CASSSGYNEQFF
TRBV3-1/TRBV3-2	17	TRBJ1-3	NA	NA	TGTGCCAGCAGCCAAGCGAGCCGCAGGTCCTCTGGAAACACCATATATTTT	CASSQASRRSSGNTIYF
TRBV19	15	TRBJ2-5	TRBD2	NA	TGTGCCAGTAGGCTCAGACTAGCGGCCGGGGGGGCCCAGTACTTC	CASRLRLAAGGAQYF
TRBV4-2	16	TRBJ2-3	NA	NA	TGTGCCAGCAGCGCCCTACAGGGGGGGCGCACAGATACGCAGTATTTT	CASSALQGGRTDTQYF
TRBV5-1	16	TRBJ1-3	NA	once	TGCGCCAGCAGCTCAAACCCGACAGTATCTGGAAACACCATATATTTT	CASSSNPTVSGNTIYF
TRBV19	14	TRBJ2-7	NA	NA	TGTGCCAGTGGAGCGCCTGGGGGCAGGAACGGGCAGTACTTC	CASGAPGGRNGQYF
TRBV5-8	15	TRBJ2-2	NA	NA	TGTGCCGGCTCTAGGGGGATTCGCAACACCGGGGAGCTGTTTTTT	CAGSRGIRNTGELFF
TRBV6-1	16	TRBJ1-3	NA	NA	TGTGCCAGCAGTGTAACAGGGTCTTACTCTGGAAACACCATATATTTT	CASSVTGSYSGNTIYF
TRBV5-1	17	TRBJ2-3	TRBD2	NA	TGCGCCAGCAGCTTTCAATCGCTAGCGGGAGGAGAGGATACGCAGTATTTT	CASSFQSLAGGEDTQYF
TRBV5-5	14	TRBJ1-4	NA	NA	TGTGCCAGCAGCCCGGAGAGGACTAATGAAAAACTGTTTTTT	CASSPERTNEKLFF
TRBV5-1	14	TRBJ1-4	TRBD1	NA	TGCGCCAGCAGCTTGACAGGGGGCGTCGAGGGGCTGTTTTTT	CASSLTGGVEGLFF
TRBV10-3	13	TRBJ1-4	NA	NA	TGTGCCATCAGTGAGTCTCCCGAGGAAAAACTGTTTTTT	CAISESPEEKLFF
TRBV5-1	16	TRBJ1-3	NA	NA	TGCGCCAGCAGCTTGTCCCAGGGGTCGGCTGGAAACACCATATATTTT	CASSLSQGSAGNTIYF
TRBV18	15	TRBJ1-1	TRBD1	NA	TGTGCCAGCTCATCAAATATAGGGACAGGGTCTGAAGCTTTCTTT	CASSSNIGTGSEAFF
TRBV10-3	13	TRBJ2-7	TRBD2	NA	TGTGCCATCATGGGCGGGAGCTCCTACGAGCAGTACTTC	CAIMGGSSYEQYF
TRBV10-3	16	TRBJ1-2	TRBD1	NA	TGTGCCATCAGTGAGTCGACTCGCAGGGGGGACTATGGCTACACCTTC	CAISESTRRGDYGYTF
TRBV18	14	TRBJ1-6	NA	few	TGTGCCAGCTCCCGAGGCTATTCTTTTACACCCCTCCACTTT	CASSRGYSFTPLHF
TRBV6-1	13	TRBJ1-5	NA	NA	TGTGCCAGCAGTGACCAATACAGCCAGCCCCAGCATTTT	CASSDQYSQPQHF